What follows are 20 T cell receptor beta chains derived from one specimen sequenced in a study of T cells in localized non-small cell lung cancer. The protocol was immunoSEQ multiplex PCR, while the TCRdb copy is restricted to in-frame clones and leaves out a portion. The sample carries over 3,500 clones, roughly 25% recorded once. The specimen was lung tumor tissue, collected before any cancer treatment. Every receptor here comes from a woman aged 40-69 years with stage I lung adenocarcinoma.

The rearrangement joins TRBV10-2 to TRBJ2-3; possible D gene TRBD1, 5 bases. With 4 bases removed from V and 0 bases from J, the gap between germline ends came to 14 bases. The CDR3 loop spans 16 amino acids. Germline loops: CDR1 WSHSY, CDR2 SAAADI. CDR3 sequence (DNA): TGCGCCAGCAGTGCCCTAATGACAGCTAGCACAGATACGCAGTATTTT. Protein: CASSALMTASTDTQYF.

This clone came up many times. The rearrangement links TRBV6-8 to TRBJ1-5, with D possibly TRBD1 on 6 matching bases. Germline V lookup: CDR1 MNHGY, CDR2 SAAAGT. The CDR3 consists of 16 residues. V was cut by 2 bases and J by 6 bases, with 17 bases left in between. CDR3 sequence reads: CASSYGMGGAGQPQHF. The DNA of the CDR3 is TGTGCCAGCAGTTACGGAATGGGGGGGGCAGGTCAGCCCCAGCATTTT.

This clone was counted a few times. This sequence joins TRBV28 and TRBJ1-1; D might be TRBD1 (6 bases). Per germline, CDR1 MDHEN and CDR2 SYDVKM. The CDR3 runs to 14 residues. With 6 bases removed from V and 0 bases from J, the gap between germline ends came to 11 bases. The CDR3 sequence: CASRQGQLNTEAFF. CDR3 coding DNA: TGTGCCAGCAGACAAGGACAGCTGAACACTGAAGCTTTCTTT. Based on the CDR3 plus reference TRBV28 and TRBJ1-1, the full variable domain is DVKVTQSSRYLVKRTGEKVFLECVQDMDHENMFWYRQDPGLGLRLIYFSYDVKMKEKGDIPEGYSVSREKKERFSLILESASTNQTSMYLCASRQGQLNTEAFFGQGTRLTVV.

Many counts were recorded for this clone. This rearrangement joins TRBV2 to TRBJ2-7; D is possibly TRBD2 (5 bases). The CDR3 is 15 amino acids. V was pared by 4 bases and J by 4 bases, with 17 bases between. Per germline, CDR1 SNHLY and CDR2 FYNNEI. In DNA, the CDR3 is TGTGCCAGCAGTGCTAGCTACTCGAAACATTACGAGCAGTACTTC. Amino acids: CASSASYSKHYEQYF.

The gene calls are TRBV6-8 and TRBJ2-1; no firm D call. V lost 6 bases and J 2 bases, leaving 17 bases between the germline ends. The CDR3 length is 16 residues. Per germline, CDR1 MNHGY and CDR2 SAAAGT. The CDR3 DNA reads TGTGCCAGCAGCCAACCGGGTAGCCCAGCCTACAATGAGCAGTTCTTC. It yields the protein CASSQPGSPAYNEQFF.

This clone was seen only a few times. Here the CDR3 DNA reads TGTGCCAGCAGTGAAGCGTCGATGCCTAGGGCTGAAGCTTTCTTT. This translates into CASSEASMPRAEAFF. V is TRBV6-1 and J is TRBJ1-1, with D hard to call. The V gene's germline CDR1 is MNHNS and CDR2 SASEGT. There are 15 residues in the CDR3. V gave up 0 bases and J gave up 6 bases, with 14 bases separating them.

By proportion, this clone is medium-sized (0.01 to 0.1%). Its ends do not fully match the called genes, so a read error is possible. The chain joins TRBV6-8 to TRBJ1-1, with a weak D call TRBD1 (6 bases). Germline V gene sequence: CDR1 MNHGY, CDR2 SAAAGT. The CDR3 is made up of 13 amino acids. CDR3: CAISGTQGTEAFF. The CDR3 DNA is TGTGCCATCAGTGGGACACAGGGTACTGAAGCTTTCTTT.

This clone was detected only a few times. CDR3 sequence (DNA): TGTGCCAGCTCACCCCAAGTAGCAACTAATGAAAAACTGTTTTTT. Residues: CASSPQVATNEKLFF. This chain joins TRBV18 and TRBJ1-4; D gene unclear. The CDR3 runs 15 residues. Per the germline V gene, CDR1 is KGHSH and CDR2 is LQKENI. V shed 3 bases and J shed 0 bases, with 8 bases lying between them.

The chain carries TRBV19 and TRBJ2-3; TRBD2 might be the D (5 bases). The CDR3 covers 17 residues. The germline CDR1 and CDR2 sequences are LNHDA and SQIVND (reference sequence). V was trimmed by 6 bases and J by 0 bases, leaving 19 bases between them. For the CDR3, the DNA is TGTGCCAGTAGAAATGGATTCGTCCGGACTAGCACAGATACGCAGTATTTT. Encoded protein: CASRNGFVRTSTDTQYF.

This clone has a handful of counts. V and J are TRBV11-3 and TRBJ1-2, with a weak D call TRBD1 (6 bases). Germline CDR1 reads SGHNT; CDR2 reads YENEEA. Trimming cost V 4 bases and J 4 bases, with 19 bases left between them. The CDR3 contains 16 residues. CDR3 DNA: TGTGCCAGCAGCTCCCGGGGAGGGGGAGGCGGCTATGGCTACACCTTC. Protein product: CASSSRGGGGGYGYTF.

V is TRBV19 and J is TRBJ2-1; the D call may be TRBD1 or TRBD2 (5 bases each). This CDR3 is 14 amino acids long. V lost 7 bases to trimming and J lost 5 bases, with 15 bases between them. Germline lookup yields CDR1 LNHDA and CDR2 SQIVND (reference sequence). The CDR3 loop reads CASKNVGDHNEQFF. As DNA, the CDR3 is TGTGCCAGTAAGAATGTCGGGGACCACAATGAGCAGTTCTTC.

CDR3 nucleotides: TGTGCCAGCAGCTTAGGGGTGGGACCGAACACCGGGGAGCTGTTTTTT. It encodes CASSLGVGPNTGELFF. The chain carries TRBV11-3 and TRBJ2-2; TRBD1 or TRBD2 may be the D gene (5 bases each). Trimming took 1 base from V and 0 from J, leaving 9 bases between them. Germline CDR1 reads SGHNT; CDR2 reads YENEEA. The CDR3 sequence is 16 residues long.

The rearrangement joins TRBV11-3 to TRBJ2-1; TRBD1 or TRBD2 may be the D gene (6 bases each). The CDR3 extends over 16 amino acids. CDR1 SGHNT and CDR2 YENEEA come from the germline V gene. V lost 1 base to trimming and J lost 4 bases, with 14 bases between them. The CDR3 loop reads CASSLVGAGQYNEQFF. The CDR3, as DNA: TGTGCCAGCAGCTTAGTTGGGGCGGGACAATACAATGAGCAGTTCTTC.

V is TRBV5-1 and J is TRBJ2-7; the D is unclear. The CDR3 extends over 16 amino acids. V lost 0 bases and J lost 1, with 14 bases in between. CDR1 is SGHRS and CDR2 is YFSETQ in the germline V gene. DNA of the CDR3: TGCGCCAGCAGCTTGGCCGTCGTGGGCAGGTCCTACGAGCAGTACTTC. Translated, it gives CASSLAVVGRSYEQYF.

By share, this clone counts as medium-sized. V usage is TRBV1 and J usage is TRBJ1-4. TRBV1 is tagged as a pseudogene. The CDR3 length is 14 residues. For the CDR3, the DNA is TGCGCCAGCAGCCAACAGAGAACTAATGAAAAACTGTTTTTT. Translation: CASSQQRTNEKLFF.

This clone was seen a handful of times. This chain links TRBV7-8 with TRBJ2-1, with D possibly matching TRBD2 (5 bases). Trimming took off 2 bases at V and 11 bases at J, with 13 bases between the two ends. The CDR3 totals 13 residues. CDR1 and CDR2 (germline): SGHVS, FQNEAQ. The CDR3 nucleotides read TGTGCCAGCAGCTTAATGAGGGATCGAAAGCAGTTCTTC. Residues: CASSLMRDRKQFF.

By sample share, this clone is medium-sized. J is TRBJ1-2 and V is TRBV6-8; a weak D match, TRBD1 (6 bases). V gave up 0 bases and J gave up 4 bases, with 15 bases separating them. The CDR3 runs 16 residues. Germline lookup yields CDR1 MNHGY and CDR2 SAAAGT. In DNA form, the CDR3 reads TGTGCCAGCAGTTACTCGAAGAATACAGGGCGCTATGGCTACACCTTC. Its protein product is CASSYSKNTGRYGYTF.

This clone was detected ten times or more. This chain joins TRBV11-3 and TRBJ2-3, with 14 bases aligning to TRBD2. The CDR3 contains 15 residues. CDR1 and CDR2 from the germline V gene are SGHNT and YENEEA. Unmatched junction bases numbered 3, after V lost 5 bases and J lost 5 bases. The chain's CDR3 is CASSRGLAGGDTQYF. In DNA form, the CDR3 reads TGTGCCAGCAGCCGTGGACTAGCGGGAGGAGATACGCAGTATTTT.

This clone was detected only a few times. The CDR3 coding sequence is TGTGCCAGCAGCTTGAGGGATAGTAATTTTTACGAGCAGTACTTC. Residues: CASSLRDSNFYEQYF. The rearrangement uses TRBV11-3 and TRBJ2-7, with D tentatively TRBD2 (5 bases). Trimming removed 3 bases at V and 4 bases at J, with 16 bases between. The CDR3 has 15 amino acids. Germline V lookup: CDR1 SGHNT, CDR2 YENEEA.

The V gene is TRBV19, the J gene TRBJ1-6, with D hard to call. Germline V gives CDR1 LNHDA, CDR2 SQIVND (reference sequence). This CDR3 is built from 14 residues. The V and J ends lost 2 bases and 7 bases respectively, with 9 bases between them. The CDR3 is CASSITFGNSPLHF. The CDR3 DNA is TGTGCCAGTAGTATAACGTTCGGGAATTCACCCCTCCACTTT.